Given below is one T cell receptor (beta chain) in context. The CDR3 has 12 amino acids. The germline V and J ends were trimmed by 2 bases and 7 bases, with 8 bases remaining between them. Germline values: CDR1 LGHDT, CDR2 YNNKEL (reference sequence). These data originate in a study of blood T cell repertoires in COVID-19. Overall study: Material from acute and convalescent COVID-19 was sourced from the United States, Italy and Spain.

Study processing details: Estimates of nucleated cell counts were drawn from the amplification of reference gene primers. Only in-frame clones appear in the TCRdb table, and some are missing; sequencing was by immunoSEQ multiplex PCR. The V and J calls and clone size were taken over from that table, and D and trimming were inferred from the DNA. The sample yields about 130,000 clones, about 88% seen once. The chain uses TRBV3-1 (or the pseudogene TRBV3-2) and TRBJ1-2; the D is unclear. Input material: peripheral blood. This sequence originates from an elderly woman with acute or convalescent COVID-19. The DNA of the CDR3 is TGTGCCAGCAGCCAACACAGAGCTGGCTACACCTTC. Its protein product is CASSQHRAGYTF.